This T cell receptor (beta chain) emerged from a study of T cell responses to AZD1222 COVID-19 vaccine. The method was immunoSEQ multiplex PCR; TCRdb's version includes in-frame clones alone and lacks a portion of them. The sample records about 150,000 clones, 92% being singletons. Regarding this clone: Its antigen is still unknown.

Points from the study as a whole: Reportedly, nearly half the spike-specific TCRs target unmutated variant regions. Repertoire sampling was restricted to post-peak T cell response timepoints. Breadth and depth of Spike-specific TCRs rose after two AZD1222 doses. Across the whole spike, CD4 TCRs peaked at regions 160-218 and 743-854.

The sequence derives from an adult in good health. Sequences were derived from peripheral blood, sampled on day 0 of AZD1222 vaccination.

CDR3 nucleotide sequence: TGTGCCAGCTCACCCTCCGGATATAGCAATCAGCCCCAGCATTTT. It is translated as CASSPSGYSNQPQHF. The chain links TRBV18 to TRBJ1-5; D uncertain. In germline, CDR1 is KGHSH, CDR2 LQKENI. The V and J ends lost 3 bases and 0 bases respectively, with 9 bases between them. This CDR3 spans 15 amino acids.